This TCR beta chain was recovered during a study of spatial heterogeneity in lung cancer. Germline values: CDR1 SGHAT, CDR2 FQNNGV. CDR3 length: 17 residues. V dropped 4 bases and J dropped 3; count of bases not matched to a gene: 8. Time point denoted: blood taken at disease recurrence. TCRs were sequenced from unsorted whole RNA of tumor, nontumor lung or PBMC. From the 5' RACE reads, TCRdb called clonotypes with MiXCR, one entry per CDR3 protein. The sample records around 10,000 distinct CDR3 sequences, around 3.9% being singletons. In this sample, this clonotype turned up many times. This beta chain is an unintended read in a library built for alpha chains; its size means little.

The receptor comes from a female donor with early-stage non-small cell lung cancer. The J gene is TRBJ2-4, the V gene TRBV11-2; the match to TRBD1 covers 11 bases. The source material was PBMCs, sampled at recurrence. This chain's CDR3 is CASSSYGTGGFKNIQYF. The DNA for the CDR3 is TGTGCCAGCAGCTCATACGGGACAGGGGGTTTCAAAAACATTCAGTACTTC.